This paragraph reports one TCR beta chain. These data come from a study of T-cell memory formation after mild COVID-19. Overall study: TCR clustering was largely donor specific.

Trimming took off 0 bases at V and 6 bases at J, with 9 bases between the two ends. There are 14 residues in the CDR3. Germline CDR1 MNHEY, CDR2 SVGAGI. TCRdb processed the 5' RACE reads anew with MiXCR; each CDR3 protein has one entry. The sample consists of 170,000 or so distinct CDR3 sequences, roughly a third of them appearing once. The source of this sequence is an adult woman who had mild COVID-19 (a few samples of this study predate the infection). Cell type and time point are not known. The sequencing sample was made of PBMCs or a T cell subset sorted from them (not recorded which). This chain uses TRBV6-5 with TRBJ2-1, with D perhaps given as TRBD1 or TRBD2 (6 bases each). CDR3 nucleotides: TGTGCCAGCAGTTACTCCGGGGGCGGCAATGAGCAGTTCTTC. Protein product: CASSYSGGGNEQFF.